These 28 T cell receptor beta chains share one sample of origin, sequenced in a study of CD8 T cell repertoires and HIV-1 epitope variants (dated by TCRdb to about 2020). Library generation was performed with the immunoSEQ multiplex PCR assay. The table comes from immuneACCESS by way of TCRdb, which keeps in-frame sequences with V and J called. Part of the clones is missing from these tables; in studies checked, under half for an unresolved V gene and the rest for unknown reasons. The sample table contains roughly 5,900 clones; only one count was recorded for roughly 71% of them. Jointly, the top ten make up 40% to 45% of the sample. These receptors lack a known antigen. The sequenced material came from cultured CD8+ T cells derived from PBMCs. The source of these receptors is a male donor with HIV.

The rearrangement uses TRBV5-5 and TRBJ2-5; TRBD2 agrees at 8 bases. Looked up from germline, CDR1 is SGHKS and CDR2 is YYEKEE (reference sequence). V dropped 9 bases and J dropped 5; count of bases not matched to a gene: 9. This CDR3 is built from 13 residues. CDR3 DNA sequence: TGTGCCACCGGGACGGGGGGGGAGGAGACCCAGTACTTC. It translates to CATGTGGEETQYF. Combining the CDR3 with reference TRBV5-5 and TRBJ2-5 gives the whole variable domain DAGVTQSPTHLIKTRGQQVTLRCSPISGHKSVSWYQQVLGQGPQFIFQYYEKEERGRGNFPDRFSARQFPNYSSELNVNALLLGDSALYLCATGTGGEETQYFGPGTRLLVL.

This sequence joins TRBV4-1 and TRBJ2-1; the D is unclear. Deletions cut 9 bases from V and 0 bases from J, with 9 bases between. The CDR3 runs to 13 residues. CDR1 and CDR2 (germline): MGHRA, YSYEKL. CDR3 coding DNA: TGCGCCAGTCAGGAGAGCTCCTACAATGAGCAGTTCTTC. This encodes CASQESSYNEQFF.

The V and J genes are TRBV5-6 and TRBJ2-5; D is perhaps TRBD1 or TRBD2 (5 bases each). From germline, CDR1 is SGHDT and CDR2 YYEEEE. The CDR3 extends over 13 amino acids. The V and J ends lost 0 bases and 3 bases respectively, with 6 bases between them. CDR3 in amino acids: CASSLVGEETQYF. DNA for the CDR3: TGTGCCAGCAGCTTGGTGGGGGAAGAGACCCAGTACTTC.

The rearrangement links TRBV6-5 to TRBJ1-5, with unresolved D. The V end was cut by 5 bases, the J end by 3 bases, with 14 bases between. Per germline, CDR1 MNHEY and CDR2 SVGAGI. The CDR3 loop spans 15 amino acids. The CDR3 DNA follows: TGTGCCAGCAGTCCCCTTGGCGCCATCAATCAGCCCCAGCATTTT. It yields the protein CASSPLGAINQPQHF.

The chain has TRBV11-2 and TRBJ2-1; D gene uncertain. V was shortened by 0 bases and J by 5 bases, with 11 bases between the two germline ends. From germline, CDR1 is SGHAT and CDR2 FQNNGV. The length of the CDR3 is 15 residues. The CDR3 DNA reads TGTGCCAGCAGCTTAGAATGGTCAGAGGACAATGAGCAGTTCTTC. As protein: CASSLEWSEDNEQFF.

This chain joins TRBV7-6 and TRBJ2-1; 7 positions agree with TRBD1. The CDR3 loop spans 14 amino acids. J gave up 4 bases and V 10 bases, and 10 bases lay outside the gene matches. From germline, CDR1 is SGHVS and CDR2 FNYEAQ. The CDR3 reads CATTRQGVYNEQFF. In DNA form, the CDR3 reads TGTGCCACCACGAGACAGGGCGTGTACAATGAGCAGTTCTTC.

This clone was seen once. The CDR3 sequence: CASTMDYPDTGELFF. The CDR3 region has the DNA TGTGCCAGCACCATGGACTATCCGGACACCGGGGAGCTGTTTTTT. The chain employs TRBV6-1 and TRBJ2-2; perhaps TRBD2 as D (6 bases). Germline V CDR1 and CDR2: MNHNS, SASEGT. The CDR3 covers 15 residues. Trimming pared 7 bases from V and 3 bases from J, leaving 15 bases between.

The gene calls are TRBV5-4 and TRBJ2-5; a possible D gene is TRBD1 (5 bases). CDR1 is SGHNT, CDR2 YYREEE, per germline (reference sequence). V was clipped by 0 bases and J by 2 bases, with 8 bases between them. This CDR3 spans 14 amino acids. CDR3 DNA: TGTGCCAGCAGCTTGGAGGCAGGGCAAGAGACCCAGTACTTC. Translated: CASSLEAGQETQYF.

The chain employs TRBV6-6 and TRBJ2-3; no clear D gene. This CDR3 has 15 residues. The germline V gene has CDR1 MNHNY and CDR2 SVGAGI (reference sequence). Trimming took 0 bases from V and 1 from J, leaving 8 bases between them. This chain's CDR3 is CASSYSDGGTDTQYF. The CDR3 DNA reads TGTGCCAGCAGTTACTCTGACGGTGGCACAGATACGCAGTATTTT.

The chain joins TRBV5-6 to TRBJ2-3, with 9 bases matching TRBD2. The germline V gene encodes CDR1 SGHDT and CDR2 YYEEEE. V lost 0 bases to trimming and J lost 15 bases; unmatched junction nucleotides: 8. The CDR3 is made up of 13 amino acids. The chain's CDR3 is CASSLVRGGAGYF. CDR3 DNA: TGTGCCAGCAGCTTGGTACGCGGGGGGGCCGGTTATTTT.

The V and J genes are TRBV7-6 and TRBJ2-3, with 9 bases identical to TRBD1. CDR1 and CDR2 from the germline V gene are SGHVS and FNYEAQ. The CDR3 has 15 residues. V was pared by 7 bases and J by 3 bases, with 8 bases of the junction left unmatched. In DNA form, the CDR3 reads TGTGCCAGCATCCCCGGACAGGGGAGGACAGATACGCAGTATTTT. Its protein product is CASIPGQGRTDTQYF.

The V and J genes are TRBV5-6 and TRBJ2-2, with D perhaps TRBD1 (6 bases). Trimming pared 3 bases from V and 6 bases from J, leaving 12 bases between. CDR3 length equals 14 residues. Germline V gene sequence: CDR1 SGHDT, CDR2 YYEEEE. CDR3 DNA sequence: TGTGCCAGCAGCTCTTCAGGGGCGGCCGGGGAGCTGTTTTTT. Its protein product is CASSSSGAAGELFF. Full variable domain (missing parts from reference TRBV5-6 and TRBJ2-2): DAGVTQSPTHLIKTRGQQVTLRCSPKSGHDTVSWYQQALGQGPQFIFQYYEEEERQRGNFPDRFSGHQFPNYSSELNVNALLLGDSALYLCASSSSGAAGELFFGEGSRLTVL.

The chain is built from TRBV5-6 and TRBJ1-1; D is unresolved. The germline gives CDR1 SGHDT, CDR2 YYEEEE. This CDR3 contains 15 residues. Trimming took 4 bases from V and 0 from J, leaving 13 bases between them. The CDR3: CASSVVVQLNTEAFF. CDR3 nucleotide sequence: TGTGCCAGCAGCGTTGTCGTGCAGCTGAACACTGAAGCTTTCTTT.

This clone was detected a few times. The rearrangement links TRBV6-1 to TRBJ1-5; TRBD1 might be the D (6 bases). The germline V gene has CDR1 MNHNS and CDR2 SASEGT. Trimming cost V 4 bases and J 5 bases, with 15 bases left between them. The CDR3 runs 15 residues. CDR3 loop: CASSGGQGIHQPQHF. The CDR3 nucleotides read TGTGCCAGCAGTGGGGGGCAGGGGATACATCAGCCCCAGCATTTT.

This chain joins TRBV27 and TRBJ1-2; 7 bases fit TRBD1. The length of the CDR3 is 11 residues. Trimming removed 6 bases from V and 13 bases from J; junction bases left unmatched: 8. CDR1 and CDR2 (germline): MNHEY, SMNVEV (reference sequence). The DNA for the CDR3 is TGTGCCAGCAGCGACGGGACAGATCCCACCTTC. Its protein is CASSDGTDPTF.

This chain uses TRBV19 with TRBJ2-3; TRBD1 matches at 9 bases. The CDR3 runs 15 residues. CDR1 is LNHDA and CDR2 is SQIVND in the germline V gene (reference sequence). V lost 5 bases to trimming and J lost 2 bases; unmatched junction nucleotides: 5. This CDR3 reads CASSLTGGITDTQYF. CDR3 DNA: TGTGCCAGTAGTTTGACAGGGGGGATCACAGATACGCAGTATTTT.

V is TRBV6-4 and J is TRBJ1-2, with 10 positions matching TRBD1. The V segment lost 7 bases and the J segment 0 bases; nucleotides outside the gene matches: 11. This CDR3 has 17 amino acids. The V gene's germline CDR1 is MRHNA and CDR2 SNTAGT. In nucleotides, the CDR3 is TGTGCCAGCATAGAGGACAGGGGGATCCCTCCTAACTATGGCTACACCTTC. The encoded protein is CASIEDRGIPPNYGYTF.

V gene TRBV27 combines with J gene TRBJ2-7; 8 bases fit TRBD2. The trim removed 4 bases at V and 0 bases at J, leaving 8 bases unmatched. The CDR3 has 16 amino acids. The germline V gene has CDR1 MNHEY and CDR2 SMNVEV (reference sequence). CDR3 region: CASSYSIAGPSYEQYF. CDR3 DNA: TGTGCCAGCAGTTATTCTATAGCGGGACCCTCCTACGAGCAGTACTTC.

The chain is built from TRBV2 and TRBJ2-5; D is ambiguous. From germline, CDR1 is SNHLY and CDR2 FYNNEI. The CDR3 totals 11 residues. V lost 4 bases and J 4 bases, leaving 4 bases between the germline ends. CDR3 amino acids: CASSVRETQYF. As DNA, the CDR3 is TGTGCCAGCAGTGTTAGAGAGACCCAGTACTTC.

This chain connects TRBV25-1 to TRBJ2-5; D possibly uses TRBD1 or TRBD2 (5 bases each). V lost 1 base to trimming and J lost 5 bases, with 17 bases between them. The CDR3 runs to 16 residues. Per germline, CDR1 MGHDK and CDR2 SYGVNS. The CDR3 region is CASSEWGSVRSETQYF. DNA of the CDR3: TGTGCCAGCAGTGAATGGGGGTCAGTACGTTCGGAGACCCAGTACTTC.

The chain combines TRBV28 with TRBJ1-1; 11 bases line up with TRBD1. In germline, CDR1 is MDHEN, CDR2 SYDVKM. The CDR3 has 11 residues. J gave up 13 bases and V 3 bases, and 1 base lay outside the gene matches. CDR3 sequence: CASSLGQGGFF. DNA of the CDR3: TGTGCCAGCAGTTTGGGACAGGGGGGTTTCTTT.

The rearrangement links TRBV5-4 to TRBJ1-4, with D unresolved. The CDR3 loop spans 12 amino acids. Trimming left V 4 bases short and J 7 bases short, with 8 bases between. Germline values: CDR1 SGHNT, CDR2 YYREEE (reference sequence). The CDR3 DNA follows: TGTGCCAGCAGCGTTGTGGGTGAAAAACTGTTTTTT. This translates into CASSVVGEKLFF.

The chain couples TRBV19 to TRBJ1-5; D perhaps matches TRBD1 (6 bases). The CDR3 is 14 residues long. V gave up 11 bases and J gave up 0 bases, with 14 bases separating them. Germline V gives CDR1 LNHDA, CDR2 SQIVND (reference sequence). The CDR3 DNA follows: TGTGCCGTAGGGGGGGGGTATAGCAATCAGCCCCAGCATTTT. Protein product: CAVGGGYSNQPQHF.

The rearrangement links TRBV30 to TRBJ2-6; D possibly uses TRBD1 or TRBD2 (6 bases each). The V gene lost 6 bases and the J gene lost 5 bases, with 17 bases spanning the gap. This CDR3 contains 15 residues. Germline V gene lookup returns CDR1 GTSNPN and CDR2 SVGIG (reference sequence). The CDR3 here is CACLTAGGWANVLTF. As DNA, the CDR3 is TGTGCCTGTCTAACGGCCGGGGGCTGGGCCAACGTCCTGACTTTC.

This clone was seen only once. The V and J genes are TRBV7-9 and TRBJ2-2, with 8 bases that match TRBD1. In germline, CDR1 is SEHNR, CDR2 FQNEAQ (reference sequence). V was clipped by 4 bases and J by 0 bases; unmatched bases: 4. The CDR3 covers 16 residues. The CDR3 reads CASSSTDRANTGELFF. The DNA of the CDR3 is TGTGCCAGCAGCTCAACGGACAGGGCGAACACCGGGGAGCTGTTTTTT.

This chain connects TRBV4-1 to TRBJ2-3; TRBD1 is a possible D gene (6 bases). The CDR3 has 16 residues. Trimming removed 7 bases at V and 0 bases at J, with 17 bases between. Germline V gives CDR1 MGHRA, CDR2 YSYEKL. CDR3 in amino acids: CASNLGPGASTDTQYF. Written as DNA, the CDR3 is TGCGCCAGCAATCTTGGGCCAGGGGCGAGCACAGATACGCAGTATTTT.

The V gene is TRBV28, the J gene TRBJ1-2; unclear D gene. Per germline, CDR1 MDHEN and CDR2 SYDVKM. V lost 3 bases to trimming and J lost 0 bases, with 8 bases between them. This CDR3 is 14 amino acids long. The CDR3 spells CASSFELANYGYTF. CDR3 DNA: TGTGCCAGCAGTTTTGAGCTCGCTAACTATGGCTACACCTTC.

This clone was detected only a few times. This rearrangement joins TRBV5-1 to TRBJ2-6; D is unresolved. Trimming removed 5 bases from V and 0 bases from J, with 9 bases in between. This CDR3 comprises 15 residues. Per the germline V gene, CDR1 is SGHRS and CDR2 is YFSETQ. The CDR3 region has the DNA TGCGCCAGCAGGGCTGTGAGCTCTGGGGCCAACGTCCTGACTTTC. Translated: CASRAVSSGANVLTF.